This T cell receptor beta chain was recorded in a study of CD8+ T cells in alopecia areata. Sequencing templates came from extracted RNA that was reverse transcribed into cDNA. Profiling relied on immunoSEQ multiplex PCR, and the TCRdb table lists in-frame clones only, not all of them. The data hold 150,000 to 250,000 clones, with about 60% observed a single time. The CDR3 extends over 14 amino acids. CDR1 MNHEY and CDR2 SMNVEV come from the germline V gene (reference sequence). After removal of 4 bases from V and 7 bases from J, the junction contained 6 bases not matched to a gene. Treatment in this sample: oral pan-JAK inhibitor, 5-10 mg twice daily.

The rearrangement uses TRBV27 and TRBJ2-4, with 8 bases aligning to TRBD1. The sequence was collected from a human donor with alopecia areata. Sequences were derived from CD4+ T cells sorted from blood, sampled at week 4, from a patient treated with tofacitinib. CDR3 DNA: TGTGCCAGCAGTTCGGGACAGGTGGGCAACATTCAGTACTTC. Encoded protein: CASSSGQVGNIQYF.